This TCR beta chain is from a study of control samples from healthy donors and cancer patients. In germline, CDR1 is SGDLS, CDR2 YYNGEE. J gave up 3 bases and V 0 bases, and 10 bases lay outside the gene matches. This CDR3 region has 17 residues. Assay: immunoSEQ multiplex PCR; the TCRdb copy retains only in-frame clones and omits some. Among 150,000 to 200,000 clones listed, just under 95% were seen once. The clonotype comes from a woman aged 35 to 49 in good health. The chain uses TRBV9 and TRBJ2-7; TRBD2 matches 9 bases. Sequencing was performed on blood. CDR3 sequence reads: CASSVAPSGVTIYEQYF. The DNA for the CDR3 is TGTGCCAGCAGCGTAGCGCCTAGCGGGGTAACGATCTACGAGCAGTACTTC. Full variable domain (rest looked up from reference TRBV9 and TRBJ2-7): DSGVTQTPKHLITATGQRVTLRCSPRSGDLSVYWYQQSLDQGLQFLIQYYNGEERAKGNILERFSAQQFPDLHSELNLSSLELGDSALYFCASSVAPSGVTIYEQYFGPGTRLTVT.